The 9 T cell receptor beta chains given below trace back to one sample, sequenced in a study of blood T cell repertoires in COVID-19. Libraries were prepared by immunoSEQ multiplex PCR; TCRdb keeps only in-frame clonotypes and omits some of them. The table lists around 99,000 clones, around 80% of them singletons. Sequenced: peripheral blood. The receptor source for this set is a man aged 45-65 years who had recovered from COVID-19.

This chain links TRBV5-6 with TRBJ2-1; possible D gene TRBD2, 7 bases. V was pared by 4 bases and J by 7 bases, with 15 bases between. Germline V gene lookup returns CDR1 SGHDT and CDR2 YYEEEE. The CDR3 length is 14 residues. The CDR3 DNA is TGTGCCAGCAGCCCCGGGGGGCCAGGGAATGAGCAGTTCTTC. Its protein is CASSPGGPGNEQFF.

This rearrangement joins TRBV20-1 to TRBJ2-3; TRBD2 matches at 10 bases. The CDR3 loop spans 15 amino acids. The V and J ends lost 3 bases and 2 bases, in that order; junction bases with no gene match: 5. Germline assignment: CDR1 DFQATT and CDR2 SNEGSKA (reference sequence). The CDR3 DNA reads TGCAGTGCTAGTTCTAGCGGGGGTTACACAGATACGCAGTATTTT. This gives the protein CSASSSGGYTDTQYF.

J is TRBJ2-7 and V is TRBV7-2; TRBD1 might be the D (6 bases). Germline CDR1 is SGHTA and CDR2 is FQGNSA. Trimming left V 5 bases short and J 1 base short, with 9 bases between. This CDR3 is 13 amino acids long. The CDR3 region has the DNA TGTGCCAGCAGCACAGGGAGTTCCTACGAGCAGTACTTC. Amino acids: CASSTGSSYEQYF.

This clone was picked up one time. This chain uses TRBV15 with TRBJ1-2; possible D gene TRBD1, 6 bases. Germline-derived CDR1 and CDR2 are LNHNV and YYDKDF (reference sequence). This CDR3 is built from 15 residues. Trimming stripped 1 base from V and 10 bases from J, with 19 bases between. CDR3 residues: CATSRAVAGVHDYTF. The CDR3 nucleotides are TGTGCCACCAGCAGAGCCGTTGCAGGGGTTCATGACTACACCTTC.

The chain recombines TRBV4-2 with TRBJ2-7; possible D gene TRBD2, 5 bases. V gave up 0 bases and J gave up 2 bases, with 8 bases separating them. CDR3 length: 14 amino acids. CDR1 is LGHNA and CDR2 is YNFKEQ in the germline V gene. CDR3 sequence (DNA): TGTGCCAGCAGCCAAGATGACGGGGCCTACGAGCAGTACTTC. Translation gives CASSQDDGAYEQYF.

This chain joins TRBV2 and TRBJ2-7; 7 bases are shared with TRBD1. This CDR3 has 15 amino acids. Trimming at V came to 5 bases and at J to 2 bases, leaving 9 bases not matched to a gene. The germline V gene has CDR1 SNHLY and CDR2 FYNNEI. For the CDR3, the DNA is TGTGCCAGCAGTAGGACAGGCCCGGGACCCTACGAGCAGTACTTC. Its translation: CASSRTGPGPYEQYF.

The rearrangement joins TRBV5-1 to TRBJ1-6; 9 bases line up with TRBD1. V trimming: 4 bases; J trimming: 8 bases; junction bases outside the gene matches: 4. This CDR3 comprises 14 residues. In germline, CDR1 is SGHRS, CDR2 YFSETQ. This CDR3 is CASSLTGGDSPLHF. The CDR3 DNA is TGCGCCAGCAGCCTTACAGGGGGCGATTCACCCCTCCACTTT.

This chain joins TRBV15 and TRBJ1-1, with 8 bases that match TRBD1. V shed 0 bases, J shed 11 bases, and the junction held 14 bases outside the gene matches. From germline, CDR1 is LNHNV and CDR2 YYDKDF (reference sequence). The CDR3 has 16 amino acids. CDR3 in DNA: TGTGCCACCAGCAGAGATGAGGGCAGGGGGCCTCAGGGGGCTTTCTTT. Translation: CATSRDEGRGPQGAFF.

This chain's CDR3 is CASSLTGINEKLFF. DNA of the CDR3: TGTGCCAGCAGCTTGACAGGGATTAATGAAAAACTGTTTTTT. The chain recombines TRBV7-9 with TRBJ1-4; 7 bases match TRBD1. Germline V gives CDR1 SEHNR, CDR2 FQNEAQ (reference sequence). The V and J ends lost 3 bases and 4 bases, in that order; junction bases with no gene match: 2. This CDR3 spans 14 amino acids.